The clone carrying this TCR beta chain was counted only a few times. What it recognizes is unknown. The treatment here: about 20 received Ad26.COV2.S at low or high dose, single or two shots; about 5 received placebo; per-sample allocation not given. Sampling occurred on day 63 after the first vaccine or placebo injection. Wuhan-strain spike was delivered by a replication-incompetent Ad26 vector. This entry is derived from a study of Ad26.COV2.S vaccination and SARS-CoV-2 variants. Study details: The Ad26.COV2.S arm of the COV1001 trial was where the donor was placed. Study results and caveats: Vaccine and placebo recipients had similar non-spike TCR breadth.

Germline values: CDR1 SGHAT, CDR2 FQNNGV. The germline V and J ends were trimmed by 6 bases and 1 base, with 12 bases remaining between them. The CDR3 spans 14 residues. Only in-frame clones appear in the TCRdb table, and some are missing; sequencing was by immunoSEQ multiplex PCR. Of some 350,000 clones in the sample, more than 75% are singletons; the top ten hold about 3.5%. Source: peripheral blood, taken in a trial of Ad26.COV2.S vaccine versus placebo. The sequence came from a person between 18 and 65 years old who received the Ad26.COV2.S COVID-19 vaccine or a placebo. The V gene is TRBV11-2, the J gene TRBJ1-1; possibly TRBD1 for D (5 bases). DNA of the CDR3: TGTGCCAGCAGGACCAGGGCGGGGAACACTGAAGCTTTCTTT. It specifies CASRTRAGNTEAFF.